These 30 T cell receptor beta chains share one sample of origin, sequenced in a study of blood T cell repertoires in COVID-19 (dated by TCRdb to the early 2020s). The library relied on the immunoSEQ multiplex PCR assay. TCRdb's version of the immuneACCESS table is confined to in-frame rearrangements and falls short of the full clone set. An unresolved V gene accounts for under half of the shortfall where checked; the remainder is of unknown origin. In this sample the table shows 150,000 to 180,000 clones, over 75% of which occur a single time. The ten largest clones add up to 0.63% of the sample. Material: peripheral blood. The origin of the receptors is a man aged 55 to 70 with COVID-19, enrolled during active disease.

This clone was detected only a few times. The chain recombines TRBV19 with TRBJ1-4; possibly TRBD1 for D (5 bases). Germline V lookup: CDR1 LNHDA, CDR2 SQIVND (reference sequence). The CDR3 consists of 17 residues. Trimming took off 5 bases at V and 0 bases at J, with 16 bases between the two ends. The CDR3 reads CASSVGSDIATNEKLFF. CDR3 bases: TGTGCCAGTAGTGTAGGGTCGGACATTGCAACTAATGAAAAACTGTTTTTT.

V is TRBV6-2 or TRBV6-3 and J is TRBJ2-1; 8 positions agree with TRBD2. Germline CDR1 is MNHEY and CDR2 is SVGEGT. Trimming at V came to 0 bases and at J to 4 bases, leaving 11 bases not matched to a gene. CDR3 length: 18 residues. CDR3 sequence reads: CASSYSNTASGHYNEQFF. Written as DNA, the CDR3 is TGTGCCAGCAGTTACTCGAATACAGCTAGCGGGCATTACAATGAGCAGTTCTTC.

The chain is built from TRBV27 and TRBJ1-6; the D is unclear. This CDR3 has 15 amino acids. V gave up 7 bases and J gave up 0 bases, with 10 bases separating them. CDR1 and CDR2 from the germline V gene are MNHEY and SMNVEV (reference sequence). The CDR3 nucleotides are TGTGCCAGCAATTCCGGGATCTCCTATAATTCACCCCTCCACTTT. Translating it yields CASNSGISYNSPLHF.

V is TRBV7-2 and J is TRBJ2-1, with 8 bases lining up with TRBD1. Germline lookup yields CDR1 SGHTA and CDR2 FQGNSA. The CDR3 runs to 13 residues. V trimming: 8 bases; J trimming: 5 bases; junction bases outside the gene matches: 5. The CDR3 DNA is TGTGCCAGCCTGGACAGGGACGACAATGAGCAGTTCTTC. Translation gives CASLDRDDNEQFF. The entire variable domain, with the rest obtained from reference TRBV7-2 and TRBJ2-1, is as follows: GAGVSQSPSNKVTEKGKDVELRCDPISGHTALYWYRQSLGQGLEFLIYFQGNSAPDKSGLPSDRFSAERTGGSVSTLTIQRTQQEDSAVYLCASLDRDDNEQFFGPGTRLTVL.

The chain couples TRBV6-5 to TRBJ1-2; 10 nucleotides agree with TRBD1. J lost 3 bases, V lost 6 bases, and 4 bases had no gene match. Germline lookup yields CDR1 MNHEY and CDR2 SVGAGI. This CDR3 has 14 residues. DNA of the CDR3: TGTGCCAGCAGACTCGGACAGGGGGACTATGGCTACACCTTC. Encoded protein: CASRLGQGDYGYTF.

CDR3 nucleotides: TGTGCCAGCAGCCAACAGACAGGGCTGGTTGCCGGGGAGCTGTTTTTT. It translates to CASSQQTGLVAGELFF. J is TRBJ2-2 and V is TRBV7-8; 7 bases agree with TRBD1. The CDR3 loop spans 16 amino acids. Germline values: CDR1 SGHVS, CDR2 FQNEAQ. Trimming removed 5 bases from V and 6 bases from J; junction bases left unmatched: 12.

A note on this clone: The same CDR3 is also encoded by other DNA sequences in this sample. The chain has TRBV19 and TRBJ2-7; the D gene is possibly TRBD1 (6 bases). The CDR3 runs 13 residues. From germline, CDR1 is LNHDA and CDR2 SQIVND (reference sequence). Trimming took off 4 bases at V and 3 bases at J, with 10 bases between the two ends. The CDR3 sequence is CASSNQGIYEQYF. The CDR3 DNA reads TGTGCCAGTAGTAACCAGGGGATCTACGAGCAGTACTTC.

The J gene is TRBJ1-5, the V gene TRBV19; TRBD1 is a possible D gene (6 bases). Deletions cut 5 bases from V and 4 bases from J, with 15 bases between. CDR1 LNHDA and CDR2 SQIVND come from the germline V gene (reference sequence). The CDR3 extends over 15 amino acids. CDR3 in amino acids: CASSAEQGLNQPQHF. In nucleotides, the CDR3 is TGTGCCAGTAGTGCCGAACAGGGTCTTAATCAGCCCCAGCATTTT.

This clone has just a few counts. This chain connects TRBV11-3 to TRBJ2-3; a weak D match, TRBD2 (6 bases). The length of the CDR3 is 16 residues. CDR1 and CDR2 (germline): SGHNT, YENEEA. V lost 0 bases to trimming and J lost 1 base, with 11 bases between them. CDR3 residues: CASSLETSDGTDTQYF. In DNA, the CDR3 is TGTGCCAGCAGCTTAGAGACTAGTGATGGCACAGATACGCAGTATTTT.

CDR3 nucleotides: TGTGCCATCAGTGCTGGACTAGCGGGGGGGCAGACCCAGTACTTC. Translating it yields CAISAGLAGGQTQYF. V gene TRBV10-3 combines with J gene TRBJ2-5; TRBD2 aligns across 15 bases. CDR3 length equals 15 residues. The V segment lost 4 bases and the J segment 6 bases; nucleotides outside the gene matches: 3. Germline-derived CDR1 and CDR2 are ENHRY and SYGVKD.

In regard to this clone: Other DNA sequences within the sample encode an identical CDR3. This chain links TRBV30 with TRBJ1-1, with 9 bases identical to TRBD1. V shed 3 bases, J shed 1 base, and the junction held 0 bases outside the gene matches. Looked up from germline, CDR1 is GTSNPN and CDR2 is SVGIG (reference sequence). There are 13 residues in the CDR3. CDR3 in amino acids: CAWRGQGNTEAFF. DNA for the CDR3: TGTGCCTGGAGGGGACAGGGGAACACTGAAGCTTTCTTT.

The chain employs TRBV20-1 and TRBJ1-5, with D possibly TRBD1 on 6 matching bases. The germline CDR1 and CDR2 sequences are DFQATT and SNEGSKA (reference sequence). V was cut by 3 bases and J by 7 bases, with 13 bases left in between. The length of the CDR3 is 13 residues. The CDR3 sequence: CSASPGVLQPQHF. The CDR3 DNA follows: TGCAGTGCTAGTCCAGGGGTCCTCCAGCCCCAGCATTTT.

V gene TRBV6-2 or TRBV6-3 combines with J gene TRBJ2-7, with 11 bases that match TRBD2. J lost 3 bases, V lost 3 bases, and 7 bases had no gene match. Per the germline V gene, CDR1 is MNHEY and CDR2 is SVGEGT. This CDR3 contains 16 residues. The CDR3 is CASSYSGTSGYYEQYF. The DNA of the CDR3 is TGTGCCAGCAGTTATTCGGGGACTAGCGGATACTACGAGCAGTACTTC.

Here the CDR3 reads CATSRTGNDYEQYF. CDR3 DNA: TGTGCCACCAGCAGGACAGGGAACGACTACGAGCAGTACTTC. The V and J genes are TRBV15 and TRBJ2-7; 7 bases line up with TRBD1. Germline values: CDR1 LNHNV, CDR2 YYDKDF (reference sequence). V dropped 3 bases and J dropped 3; count of bases not matched to a gene: 5. This CDR3 comprises 14 residues.

CDR3 sequence (DNA): TGTGCCAGCAGCTCCATGGGACAGAACAGCAATCAGCCCCAGCATTTT. Protein product: CASSSMGQNSNQPQHF. This chain joins TRBV7-2 and TRBJ1-5; 7 nucleotides match TRBD1. This CDR3 comprises 16 residues. Trimming removed 4 bases from V and 1 base from J; junction bases left unmatched: 7. CDR1 and CDR2 (germline): SGHTA, FQGNSA.

The chain carries TRBV6-5 and TRBJ1-1, with 9 nucleotides matching TRBD1. The CDR3 is made up of 15 amino acids. Germline CDR1 reads MNHEY; CDR2 reads SVGAGI. The trim removed 5 bases at V and 4 bases at J, leaving 8 bases unmatched. CDR3: CASSIPRQGGTEAFF. DNA of the CDR3: TGTGCCAGCAGTATACCAAGACAGGGGGGCACTGAAGCTTTCTTT.

As concerns this clone: Mismatch with germline at one junction end may stem from a read error. The V call is TRBV2, the J call TRBJ2-5; the match to TRBD1 covers 7 bases. The CDR3 contains 13 residues. The germline V gene has CDR1 SNHLY and CDR2 FYNNEI. This chain's CDR3 is CASSQQTRDRYHF. The CDR3 DNA is TGTGCCAGCAGTCAACAAACCCGGGACAGATACCACTTC.

The chain employs TRBV11-3 and TRBJ2-2; 9 bases align to TRBD1. V lost 3 bases to trimming and J lost 1 base; unmatched junction nucleotides: 0. The length of the CDR3 is 15 residues. The germline CDR1 and CDR2 sequences are SGHNT and YENEEA. CDR3 DNA sequence: TGTGCCAGCAGCTTGGGACAGGGGAACACCGGGGAGCTGTTTTTT. Translation: CASSLGQGNTGELFF.

The J gene is TRBJ1-1, the V gene TRBV3-1 (or the pseudogene TRBV3-2), with 9 bases aligning to TRBD1. V shed 5 bases, J shed 0 bases, and the junction held 1 base outside the gene matches. The germline CDR1 and CDR2 sequences are LGHDT and YNNKEL (reference sequence). This CDR3 comprises 14 residues. CDR3 sequence: CASSNRGLNTEAFF. In DNA, the CDR3 is TGTGCCAGCAGCAACAGGGGGCTGAACACTGAAGCTTTCTTT.

The chain uses TRBV2 and TRBJ1-1, with 7 bases aligning to TRBD1. The CDR3 runs to 12 residues. Per germline, CDR1 SNHLY and CDR2 FYNNEI. V lost 6 bases, J lost 10 bases, and 8 bases stayed unmatched. This CDR3 reads CASRQQGFGAFF. DNA for the CDR3: TGTGCCAGCAGACAACAGGGGTTTGGAGCTTTCTTT.

The chain employs TRBV7-3 and TRBJ1-1; 10 bases are a match to TRBD1. Unmatched junction bases numbered 13, after V lost 2 bases and J lost 4 bases. The germline V gene encodes CDR1 SGHTA and CDR2 FQGTGA. The CDR3 is made up of 18 amino acids. CDR3 protein: CASSLVGQGGLGSTEAFF. The CDR3 DNA reads as TGTGCCAGCAGCTTAGTAGGACAGGGGGGCCTCGGAAGCACTGAAGCTTTCTTT.

This clone has only a few counts. This sequence joins TRBV11-2 and TRBJ2-7; D possibly corresponds to TRBD2 (5 bases). The germline V and J ends were trimmed by 5 bases and 0 bases, with 14 bases remaining between them. The length of the CDR3 is 15 residues. Germline CDR1 SGHAT, CDR2 FQNNGV. Here the CDR3 reads CASSRSGGLSYEQYF. In DNA, the CDR3 is TGTGCCAGCAGCCGGAGCGGTGGGCTCTCCTACGAGCAGTACTTC. The complete variable domain, with remaining parts taken from reference TRBV11-2 and TRBJ2-7, reads EAGVAQSPRYKIIEKRQSVAFWCNPISGHATLYWYQQILGQGPKLLIQFQNNGVVDDSQLPKDRFSAERLKGVDSTLKIQPAKLEDSAVYLCASSRSGGLSYEQYFGPGTRLTVT.

This chain uses TRBV18 with TRBJ1-6; D not resolved. Between the trimmed V and J ends, which lost 0 bases and 7 bases, there was a span of 7 bases. This CDR3 has 14 amino acids. In germline, CDR1 is KGHSH, CDR2 LQKENI. For the CDR3, the DNA is TGTGCCAGCTCACCACCGAACCGGAATTCACCCCTCCACTTT. It codes for CASSPPNRNSPLHF.

With respect to this clone: Other DNA sequences in this sample translate to the same CDR3. The V call is TRBV7-3, the J call TRBJ2-5; D might be TRBD2 (6 bases). Germline CDR1 SGHTA, CDR2 FQGTGA. This CDR3 is built from 12 residues. Trimming left V 6 bases short and J 7 bases short, with 12 bases between. The chain's CDR3 is CASSPPGGTQYF. The DNA for the CDR3 is TGTGCCAGCAGTCCACCCGGGGGGACCCAGTACTTC.

The genes are TRBV9 and TRBJ1-6; unclear D gene. Deletions cut 1 base from V and 10 bases from J, with 15 bases between. The CDR3 is made up of 15 amino acids. Germline V gene data show CDR1 as SGDLS and CDR2 as YYNGEE. This CDR3 reads CASSVQPGSVSPLHF. In nucleotides, the CDR3 is TGTGCCAGCAGCGTACAACCCGGGTCGGTCTCACCCCTCCACTTT.

J is TRBJ1-5 and V is TRBV19, with a possible D match to TRBD1 (6 bases). The CDR3 totals 15 residues. Per germline, CDR1 LNHDA and CDR2 SQIVND (reference sequence). The V gene lost 6 bases and the J gene lost 2 bases, with 14 bases spanning the gap. For the CDR3, the DNA is TGTGCCAGTAGAGGGGCAGGGGTCGGCAATCAGCCCCAGCATTTT. Translating gives CASRGAGVGNQPQHF.

In this sample, this clone turned up a few times. This chain's CDR3 is CASSQVIGELFF. CDR3 DNA: TGTGCCAGCAGCCAGGTTATCGGGGAGCTGTTTTTT. J is TRBJ2-2 and V is TRBV11-2, with D hard to call. CDR3 length equals 12 residues. Germline CDR1 reads SGHAT; CDR2 reads FQNNGV. Between the trimmed V and J ends, which lost 5 bases and 7 bases, there was a span of 8 bases. Looking up the rest from reference TRBV11-2 and TRBJ2-2 gives the full variable domain: EAGVAQSPRYKIIEKRQSVAFWCNPISGHATLYWYQQILGQGPKLLIQFQNNGVVDDSQLPKDRFSAERLKGVDSTLKIQPAKLEDSAVYLCASSQVIGELFFGEGSRLTVL.

V and J are TRBV10-3 and TRBJ1-2; 9 bases match TRBD1. The CDR3 has 12 residues. Germline V gene sequence: CDR1 ENHRY, CDR2 SYGVKD. The J segment lost 8 bases and the V segment lost 8 bases, leaving 6 bases of the junction unmatched. The CDR3 region has the DNA TGTGCCATCGCCAACAGGGGGCGCGGCTACACCTTC. It translates to CAIANRGRGYTF.

This clone was recorded at least ten times. Here the CDR3 reads CASSDLAPISSGRYQYEQYF. The CDR3 coding sequence is TGTGCCAGCAGTGATCTGGCCCCAATCTCGAGCGGGAGGTACCAATACGAGCAGTACTTC. This rearrangement joins TRBV2 to TRBJ2-7; 9 bases align to TRBD2. Losses at the gene ends were 3 bases for V and 4 bases for J; bases not matched to a gene: 22. CDR1 is SNHLY, CDR2 FYNNEI, per germline. The CDR3 has 20 amino acids.

The chain joins TRBV5-1 to TRBJ2-2, with TRBD1 identical over 10 bases. Trimming took 0 bases from V and 5 from J; bases not matched to a gene: 7. The CDR3 is 17 residues long. CDR1 is SGHRS, CDR2 YFSETQ, per germline. This CDR3 is CASSLVPPGQGTGELFF. In nucleotides, the CDR3 is TGCGCCAGCAGCTTGGTCCCACCGGGACAGGGGACCGGGGAGCTGTTTTTT.